This TCR beta chain was captured in a study of cytomegalovirus exposure and HLA in healthy donors. Study-level background: Later analysis reported that the approximately 120 validation repertoires shared the platform of the approximately 690 first-cohort repertoires. Overall study results and limits: There were a few CMV-associated chains whose specificity for CMV antigens was confirmed in vitro. Reportedly, diagnosis of cytomegalovirus status by the classifier showed high specificity and sensitivity.

On this clone: Its specificity is unknown.

V gave up 4 bases and J gave up 1 base; unmatched junction bases: 7. The CDR3 has 17 residues. Germline V gene sequence: CDR1 MGHRA, CDR2 YSYEKL. Sequencing was performed with immunoSEQ multiplex PCR; in TCRdb, only in-frame clones are kept and a portion is missing. The sample comprises roughly 100,000 clones, 86% of which are singletons, and roughly 4.2% rests with the top ten. V gene TRBV4-1 combines with J gene TRBJ2-4; 10 bases line up with TRBD1. The sample taken for sequencing was PBMCs. The sequence was collected from a woman aged 18-29 years in good health and CMV-seropositive. CDR3 sequence reads: CASSLVPGQGAKNIQYF. The CDR3 DNA follows: TGCGCCAGCAGCCTAGTCCCGGGACAGGGGGCCAAAAACATTCAGTACTTC.